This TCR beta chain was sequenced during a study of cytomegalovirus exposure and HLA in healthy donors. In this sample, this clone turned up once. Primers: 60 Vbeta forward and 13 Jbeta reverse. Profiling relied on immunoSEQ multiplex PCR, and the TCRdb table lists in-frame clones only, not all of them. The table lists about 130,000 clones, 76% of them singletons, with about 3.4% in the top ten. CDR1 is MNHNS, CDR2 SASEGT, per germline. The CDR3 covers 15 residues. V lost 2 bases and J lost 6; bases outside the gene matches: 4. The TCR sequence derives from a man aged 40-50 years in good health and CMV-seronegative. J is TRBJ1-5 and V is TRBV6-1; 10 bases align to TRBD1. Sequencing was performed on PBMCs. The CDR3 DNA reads TGTGCCAGCAGTGAAAGGACAGGGGGAGGTCAGCCCCAGCATTTT. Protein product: CASSERTGGGQPQHF.